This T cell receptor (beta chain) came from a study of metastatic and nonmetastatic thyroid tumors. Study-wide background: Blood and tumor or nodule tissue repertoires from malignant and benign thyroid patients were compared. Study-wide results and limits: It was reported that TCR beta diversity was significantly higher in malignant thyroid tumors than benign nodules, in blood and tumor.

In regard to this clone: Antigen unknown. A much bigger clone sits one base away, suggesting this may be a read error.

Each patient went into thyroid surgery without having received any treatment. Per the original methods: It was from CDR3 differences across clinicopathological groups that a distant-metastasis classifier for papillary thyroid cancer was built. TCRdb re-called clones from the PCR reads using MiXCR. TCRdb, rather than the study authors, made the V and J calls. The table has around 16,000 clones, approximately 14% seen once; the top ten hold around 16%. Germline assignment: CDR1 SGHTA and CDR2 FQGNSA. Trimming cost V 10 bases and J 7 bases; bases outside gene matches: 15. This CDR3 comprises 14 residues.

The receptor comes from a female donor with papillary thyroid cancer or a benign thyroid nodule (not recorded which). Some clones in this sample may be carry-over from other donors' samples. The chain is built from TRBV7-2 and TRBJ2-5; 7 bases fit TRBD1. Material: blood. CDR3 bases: TGTGCCACGTCAAGACAGGGTTCGTTAGGGACCCAGTACTTC. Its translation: CATSRQGSLGTQYF.